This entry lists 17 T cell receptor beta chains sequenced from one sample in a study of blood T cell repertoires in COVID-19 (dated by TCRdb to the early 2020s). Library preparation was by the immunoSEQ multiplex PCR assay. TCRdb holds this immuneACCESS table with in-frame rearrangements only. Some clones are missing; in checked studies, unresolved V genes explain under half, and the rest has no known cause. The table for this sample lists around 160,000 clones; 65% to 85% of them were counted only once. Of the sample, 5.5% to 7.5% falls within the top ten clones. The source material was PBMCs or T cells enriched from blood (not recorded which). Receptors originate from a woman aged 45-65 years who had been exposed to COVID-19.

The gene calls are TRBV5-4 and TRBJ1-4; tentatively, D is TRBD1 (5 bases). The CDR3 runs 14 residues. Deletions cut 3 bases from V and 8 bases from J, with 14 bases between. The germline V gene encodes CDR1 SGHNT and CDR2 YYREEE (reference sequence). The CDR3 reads CASSSDNQREKLFF. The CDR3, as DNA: TGTGCCAGCAGCTCGGACAACCAGCGAGAAAAACTGTTTTTT.

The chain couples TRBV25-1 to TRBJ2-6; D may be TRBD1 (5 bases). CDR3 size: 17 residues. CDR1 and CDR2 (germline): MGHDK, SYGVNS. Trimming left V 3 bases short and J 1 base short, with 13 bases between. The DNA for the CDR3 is TGTGCCAGCAGTGAGGCTGGCAGGGTTTCTGGGGCCAACGTCCTGACTTTC. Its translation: CASSEAGRVSGANVLTF. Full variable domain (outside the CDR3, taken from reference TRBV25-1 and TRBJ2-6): EADIYQTPRYLVIGTGKKITLECSQTMGHDKMYWYQQDPGMELHLIHYSYGVNSTEKGDLSSESTVSRIRTEHFPLTLESARPSHTSQYLCASSEAGRVSGANVLTFGAGSRLTVL.

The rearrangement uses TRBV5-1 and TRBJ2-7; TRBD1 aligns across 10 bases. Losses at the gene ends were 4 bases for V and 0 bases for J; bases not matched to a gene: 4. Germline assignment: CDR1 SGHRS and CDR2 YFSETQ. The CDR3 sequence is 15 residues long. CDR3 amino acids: CASSHRDRGSYEQYF. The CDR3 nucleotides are TGCGCCAGCAGCCACCGGGACAGGGGCTCCTACGAGCAGTACTTC.

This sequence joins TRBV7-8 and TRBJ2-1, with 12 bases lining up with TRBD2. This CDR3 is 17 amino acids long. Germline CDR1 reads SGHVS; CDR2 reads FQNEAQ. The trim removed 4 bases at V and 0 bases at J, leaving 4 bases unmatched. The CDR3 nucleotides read TGTGCCAGCAGCTCCGGACTAGCGGGGAGCTCCTACAATGAGCAGTTCTTC. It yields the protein CASSSGLAGSSYNEQFF.

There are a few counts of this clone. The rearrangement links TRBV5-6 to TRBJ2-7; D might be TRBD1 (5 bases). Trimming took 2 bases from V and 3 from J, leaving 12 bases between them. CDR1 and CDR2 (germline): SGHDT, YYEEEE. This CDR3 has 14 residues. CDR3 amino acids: CASSFSTVFYEQYF. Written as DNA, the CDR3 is TGTGCCAGCAGCTTCTCGACAGTCTTCTACGAGCAGTACTTC. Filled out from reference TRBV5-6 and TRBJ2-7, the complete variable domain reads DAGVTQSPTHLIKTRGQQVTLRCSPKSGHDTVSWYQQALGQGPQFIFQYYEEEERQRGNFPDRFSGHQFPNYSSELNVNALLLGDSALYLCASSFSTVFYEQYFGPGTRLTVT.

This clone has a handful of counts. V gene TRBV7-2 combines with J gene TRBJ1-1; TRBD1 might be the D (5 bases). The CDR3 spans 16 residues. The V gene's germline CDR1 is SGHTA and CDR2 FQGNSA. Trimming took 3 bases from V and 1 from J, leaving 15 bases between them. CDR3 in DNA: TGTGCCAGCAGCTTGAATCACCGGGGGACGAACACTGAAGCTTTCTTT. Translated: CASSLNHRGTNTEAFF. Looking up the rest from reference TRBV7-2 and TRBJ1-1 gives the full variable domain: GAGVSQSPSNKVTEKGKDVELRCDPISGHTALYWYRQSLGQGLEFLIYFQGNSAPDKSGLPSDRFSAERTGGSVSTLTIQRTQQEDSAVYLCASSLNHRGTNTEAFFGQGTRLTVV.

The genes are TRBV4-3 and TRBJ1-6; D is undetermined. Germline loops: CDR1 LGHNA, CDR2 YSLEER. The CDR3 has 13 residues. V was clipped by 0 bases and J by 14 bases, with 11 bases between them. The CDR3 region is CASSQEVRGALHF. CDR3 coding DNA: TGCGCCAGCAGCCAAGAAGTCCGGGGAGCCCTCCACTTT.

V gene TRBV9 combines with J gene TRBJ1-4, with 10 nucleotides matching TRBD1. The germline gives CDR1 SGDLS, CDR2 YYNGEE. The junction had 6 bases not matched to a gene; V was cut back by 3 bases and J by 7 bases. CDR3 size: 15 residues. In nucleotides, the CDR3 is TGTGCCAGCAGCGCTTCCGGACAGGGGGGTGAAAAACTGTTTTTT. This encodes CASSASGQGGEKLFF.

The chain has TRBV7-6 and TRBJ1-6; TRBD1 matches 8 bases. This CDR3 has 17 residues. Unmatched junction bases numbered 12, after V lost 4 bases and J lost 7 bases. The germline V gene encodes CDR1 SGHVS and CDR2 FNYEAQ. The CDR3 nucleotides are TGTGCCAGCAGCTCCAGAGGCGGGACAGGTCAAAATTCACCCCTCCACTTT. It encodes CASSSRGGTGQNSPLHF.

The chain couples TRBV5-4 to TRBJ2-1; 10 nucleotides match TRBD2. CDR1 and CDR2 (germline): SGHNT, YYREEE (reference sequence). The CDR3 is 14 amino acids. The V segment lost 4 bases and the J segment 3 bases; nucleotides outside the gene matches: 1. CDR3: CASSQRGGYNEQFF. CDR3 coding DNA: TGTGCCAGCAGCCAGCGGGGGGGCTACAATGAGCAGTTCTTC.

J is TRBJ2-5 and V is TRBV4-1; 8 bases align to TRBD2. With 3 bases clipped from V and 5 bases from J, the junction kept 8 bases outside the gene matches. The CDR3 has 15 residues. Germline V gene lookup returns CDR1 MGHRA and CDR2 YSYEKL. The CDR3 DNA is TGCGCCAGCAGCCACTCGCAGCGGGAGAGGGAGACCCAGTACTTC. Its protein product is CASSHSQRERETQYF.

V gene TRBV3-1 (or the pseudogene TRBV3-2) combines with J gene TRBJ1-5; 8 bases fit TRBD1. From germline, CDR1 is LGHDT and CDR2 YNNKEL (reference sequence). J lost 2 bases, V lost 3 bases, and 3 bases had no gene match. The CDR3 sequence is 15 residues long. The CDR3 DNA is TGTGCCAGCAGCCAGGGGGGACAGGGCAATCAGCCCCAGCATTTT. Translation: CASSQGGQGNQPQHF.

The CDR3 nucleotides are TGTGCCAGCAGCTTTTTAGGGGCCTATATGAACACTGAAGCTTTCTTT. This sequence encodes CASSFLGAYMNTEAFF. V is TRBV5-5 and J is TRBJ1-1; D may be TRBD1 (5 bases). V shed 2 bases and J shed 0 bases, with 14 bases lying between them. CDR3 length: 16 amino acids. Germline V gives CDR1 SGHKS, CDR2 YYEKEE (reference sequence).

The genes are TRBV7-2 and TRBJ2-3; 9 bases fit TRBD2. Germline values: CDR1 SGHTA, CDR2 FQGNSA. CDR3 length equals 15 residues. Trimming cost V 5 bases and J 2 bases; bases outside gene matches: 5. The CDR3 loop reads CASSPRGGPTDTQYF. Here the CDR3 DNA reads TGTGCCAGCAGCCCGCGGGGGGGCCCCACAGATACGCAGTATTTT. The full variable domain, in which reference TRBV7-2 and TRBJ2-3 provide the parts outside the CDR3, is GAGVSQSPSNKVTEKGKDVELRCDPISGHTALYWYRQSLGQGLEFLIYFQGNSAPDKSGLPSDRFSAERTGGSVSTLTIQRTQQEDSAVYLCASSPRGGPTDTQYFGPGTRLTVL.

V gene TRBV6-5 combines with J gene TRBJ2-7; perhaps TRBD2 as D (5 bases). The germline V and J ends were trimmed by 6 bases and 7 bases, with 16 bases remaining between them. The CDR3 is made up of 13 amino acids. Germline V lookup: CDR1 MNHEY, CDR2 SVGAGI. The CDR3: CASRMDWSGEQYF. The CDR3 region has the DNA TGTGCCAGCAGGATGGATTGGTCGGGGGAGCAGTACTTC.

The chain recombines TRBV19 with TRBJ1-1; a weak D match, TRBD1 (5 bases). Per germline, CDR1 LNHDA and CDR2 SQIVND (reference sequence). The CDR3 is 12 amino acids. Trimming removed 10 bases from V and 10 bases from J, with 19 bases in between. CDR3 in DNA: TGTGCCACTAACGCGATTCAGGGTACAGCTTTCTTT. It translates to CATNAIQGTAFF.

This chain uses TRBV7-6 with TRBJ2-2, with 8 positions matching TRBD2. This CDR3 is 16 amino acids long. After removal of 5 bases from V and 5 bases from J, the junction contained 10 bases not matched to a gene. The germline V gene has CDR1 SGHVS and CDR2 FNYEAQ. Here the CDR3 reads CASSPGGVSTTGELFF. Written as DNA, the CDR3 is TGTGCCAGCAGCCCCGGGGGGGTGTCCACTACCGGGGAGCTGTTTTTT.